These T cell receptor beta chains were read from a single sample in a study of CD8 T cells in Susac syndrome. TCRdb reprocessed the immunoSEQ multiplex PCR reads via MiXCR and lists one record per CDR3 protein. The sample contains 120,000 or so distinct CDR3 sequences, 90% to 95% of which appear only once. Material for sequencing was CD8+ T cells from PBMCs. The source is a human donor with Susac syndrome. Both conserved end residues are part of each CDR3. D genes are given only for firm matches. Size values are once, few and many counts, or a class for expanded clones, and some rows have none.

v_call	clone_size	j_call	d_call	cdr3_nt	cdr3_aa
TRBV18	NA	TRBJ1-2	NA	TGTGCCAGCTCACCCAGCCCCGACGGACATAACTATGGCTACACCTTC	CASSPSPDGHNYGYTF
TRBV27	NA	TRBJ1-1	NA	TGTGCCAGCAGTTTGGGGGTAGGGGCAACTGAAGCTTTCTTT	CASSLGVGATEAFF
TRBV6-5	NA	TRBJ2-5	NA	TGTGCCACCAGGGAGCGGAAACGAGAGACCCAGTACTTC	CATRERKRETQYF
TRBV2	NA	TRBJ1-2	NA	TGTGCCAGCAGTGAAGCAGAGGGGGACTATGGCTACACCTTC	CASSEAEGDYGYTF
TRBV24-1	NA	TRBJ1-3	NA	TGTGCCACCAGTGATTCGACGGCTGGAAACACCATATATTTT	CATSDSTAGNTIYF
TRBV29-1	NA	TRBJ2-1	NA	TGCAGCGTTGCCGTGGGACATGGGGGACCTGAGCAGTTCTTC	CSVAVGHGGPEQFF
TRBV20-1	NA	TRBJ2-3	TRBD1	TGCAGTGCCAGAAGACAGGGGGTCCTGCTAAGCACAGATACGCAGTATTTT	CSARRQGVLLSTDTQYF
TRBV4-3	once	TRBJ2-2	TRBD2	TGCGCCAGCAGCCAACTAGCGGGAGGGATCACCGGGGAGCTGTTTTTT	CASSQLAGGITGELFF
TRBV7-2	NA	TRBJ2-7	NA	TGTGCCAGCAGCCCAAGGGGGGACTTTCAAGGCCACGAGCAGTACTTC	CASSPRGDFQGHEQYF
TRBV7-9	NA	TRBJ2-1	NA	TGTGCCAGCACCCAAAGCGCGAACAATGAGCAGTTCTTC	CASTQSANNEQFF
TRBV4-1	NA	TRBJ1-6	TRBD1	TGCGCCAGCAGCCCCCCCCCGGGACAGTATAATTCACCCCTCCACTTT	CASSPPPGQYNSPLHF
TRBV7-9	NA	TRBJ2-1	TRBD1	TGTGCCAGCAGCAAGGACAGGGACAAGTTCTTC	CASSKDRDKFF
TRBV6-5	NA	TRBJ2-1	NA	TGTGCCAGCAGGTTGTCGGCCTACAATGAGCAGTTCTTC	CASRLSAYNEQFF
TRBV20-1	once	TRBJ2-1	NA	TGCAGTGCTAGGGCGTTAGCGGACAATGAGCAGTTCTTC	CSARALADNEQFF
TRBV7-9	NA	TRBJ2-1	NA	TGTGCCAGCAGCTCCCGGAGACAGGTTTTGGGGAATGAGCAGTTCTTC	CASSSRRQVLGNEQFF
TRBV9	once	TRBJ1-5	NA	TGTGCCAGCAGCGTAGATGGAGTCAATCAGCCCCAGCATTTT	CASSVDGVNQPQHF
TRBV4-3	once	TRBJ2-1	NA	TGCGCCAGCAGCCGGGCCGCCAATGAGCAGTTCTTC	CASSRAANEQFF
TRBV12-3/TRBV12-4	NA	TRBJ1-2	TRBD1	TGTGCCAGCAGCCGGGACAGCTTGGATGACTATGGCTACACCTTC	CASSRDSLDDYGYTF
TRBV7-2	once	TRBJ2-7	TRBD1	TGTGCCAGCACAGAGTTGGGACAGGGGTCCTACGAGCAGTACTTC	CASTELGQGSYEQYF
TRBV2	NA	TRBJ2-1	NA	TGTGCCAGCAGTGAGTGGAGGGCCAATGAGCAGTTCTTC	CASSEWRANEQFF
TRBV4-1	NA	TRBJ1-1	NA	TGCGCCAGCAGGTCATATCGTCGGGTAACTGAAGCTTTCTTT	CASRSYRRVTEAFF
TRBV6-5	NA	TRBJ2-3	NA	TGTGCCAGCAGTTACGTGGGAGGAGGTGCAGATACGCAGTATTTT	CASSYVGGGADTQYF
TRBV12-3/TRBV12-4	NA	TRBJ2-3	NA	TGTGCCAGCAGGCCACTAGGGACAGATACGCAGTATTTT	CASRPLGTDTQYF
TRBV30	once	TRBJ2-5	NA	TGTGCCTGGAGTCGGGGTCGTCGAGAGGCCCAGTACTTC	CAWSRGRREAQYF
TRBV5-1	few	TRBJ1-1	NA	TGCGCCAGCAGCTTGGCGACACCGAACACTGAAGCTTTCTTT	CASSLATPNTEAFF
TRBV27	once	TRBJ2-7	NA	TGTGCCAGCAGTTGGGACGGGAGCTCCTACGAGCAGTACTTC	CASSWDGSSYEQYF